Below are 2 T cell receptor beta chains sequenced from a single sample in a study of cytomegalovirus exposure and HLA in healthy donors. The study ran its PCR with 60 Vbeta and 13 Jbeta primers. The method was immunoSEQ multiplex PCR; TCRdb's version includes in-frame clones alone and lacks a portion of them. The table lists about 120,000 clones, roughly 78% of them singletons, with roughly 1.3% in the top ten. Sequencing was done on a sample of PBMCs. The source of these receptors is a woman in her twenties or thirties in good health and CMV-seronegative.

The rearrangement uses TRBV10-3 and TRBJ2-1; 11 nucleotides align to TRBD1. V lost 6 bases, J lost 3 bases, and 1 base stayed unmatched. The V gene's germline CDR1 is ENHRY and CDR2 SYGVKD. The CDR3 consists of 14 residues. This CDR3 is CAIRGQGDYNEQFF. DNA of the CDR3: TGTGCCATCAGGGGACAGGGGGACTACAATGAGCAGTTCTTC.

The genes are TRBV9 and TRBJ2-7; 11 nucleotides line up with TRBD1. CDR3 length: 15 amino acids. Germline-derived CDR1 and CDR2 are SGDLS and YYNGEE. With 0 bases clipped from V and 3 bases from J, the junction kept 2 bases outside the gene matches. The CDR3 DNA reads as TGTGCCAGCAGCGTAGCTGGGACAGGGGGCTACGAGCAGTACTTC. Translating it yields CASSVAGTGGYEQYF. The whole variable domain, filled in from reference TRBV9 and TRBJ2-7, reads DSGVTQTPKHLITATGQRVTLRCSPRSGDLSVYWYQQSLDQGLQFLIQYYNGEERAKGNILERFSAQQFPDLHSELNLSSLELGDSALYFCASSVAGTGGYEQYFGPGTRLTVT.